The 16 T cell receptor beta chains in this list originate from one sample, sequenced in a study of blood T cells in healthy people across ages. The second PCR ran roughly 6 to 11 cycles with a sample-barcoded 5' primer and J-beta primers. Each CDR3 protein gets one entry after TCRdb re-called the 5' RACE reads with MiXCR. This table holds 380,000 or so distinct CDR3 sequences, about 55% found once. Sequencing input: blood. Receptor source: a man aged 60 to 69 in good health.

This clonotype has just one count. The chain uses TRBV6-6 and TRBJ1-2; 11 bases are shared with TRBD1. After removal of 3 bases from V and 4 bases from J, the junction contained 4 bases not matched to a gene. Germline V gene sequence: CDR1 MNHNY, CDR2 SVGAGI (reference sequence). The CDR3 is 15 amino acids. The CDR3, as DNA: TGTGCCAGCAGTTATACCGGGACAGGGGGCTATGGCTACACCTTC. Its translation is CASSYTGTGGYGYTF.

The rearrangement joins TRBV18 to TRBJ1-1, with D unclear. This CDR3 spans 14 amino acids. The ends were cut back, 8 bases at V and 0 bases at J, with 13 bases in the middle. Germline V CDR1 and CDR2: KGHSH, LQKENI. The DNA of the CDR3 is TGTGCCAGCACAATTGCCTTCATGAACACTGAAGCTTTCTTT. Translated, it gives CASTIAFMNTEAFF.

V usage is TRBV7-2 and J usage is TRBJ2-5, with D possibly matching TRBD2 (5 bases). Germline CDR1 is SGHTA and CDR2 is FQGNSA. The CDR3 covers 15 residues. The germline V and J ends were trimmed by 0 bases and 1 base, with 9 bases remaining between them. The CDR3 region is CASSLARVPQETQYF. The CDR3 bases are TGTGCCAGCAGCTTAGCGAGGGTGCCCCAAGAGACCCAGTACTTC.

V is TRBV3-1 and J is TRBJ2-2; D might be TRBD1 (6 bases). This CDR3 has 12 residues. Germline assignment: CDR1 LGHDT and CDR2 YNNKEL (reference sequence). V dropped 6 bases and J dropped 7 bases, with 9 bases sitting between them. This CDR3 reads CASRQGIGELFF. In nucleotides, the CDR3 is TGTGCCAGCAGGCAGGGGATCGGGGAGCTGTTTTTT. Full variable domain (missing parts from reference TRBV3-1 and TRBJ2-2): DTAVSQTPKYLVTQMGNDKSIKCEQNLGHDTMYWYKQDSKKFLKIMFSYNNKELIINETVPNRFSPKSPDKAHLNLHINSLELGDSAVYFCASRQGIGELFFGEGSRLTVL.

The chain employs TRBV18 and TRBJ1-4, with 7 bases matching TRBD1. The CDR3 contains 16 residues. Germline CDR1 reads KGHSH; CDR2 reads LQKENI. The ends lost 6 bases at V and 4 bases at J; junction bases unmatched: 11. The CDR3 DNA reads as TGTGCCAGCTCGTTCGGTCGACAGGGCGGTAATGAAAAACTGTTTTTT. Its protein product is CASSFGRQGGNEKLFF.

A note on this clonotype: Compared with germline, one end of the junction differs, possibly owing to a read error. This chain joins TRBV19 and TRBJ2-7, with 8 bases identical to TRBD1. Germline CDR1 and CDR2: LNHDA and SQIVND (reference sequence). The CDR3 sequence is 14 residues long. The DNA of the CDR3 is TGTGCCGGTAGTATGTGGACAGGGTCCTACGAGCAGTACTTC. Translating it yields CAGSMWTGSYEQYF. Full variable domain (missing parts from reference TRBV19 and TRBJ2-7): DGGITQSPKYLFRKEGQNVTLSCEQNLNHDAMYWYRQDPGQGLRLIYYSQIVNDFQKGDIAEGYSVSREKKESFPLTVTSAQKNPTAFYLCAGSMWTGSYEQYFGPGTRLTVT.

The sample holds one count of this clonotype. A much larger clone differs by one base, so this may be a read error. The rearrangement uses TRBV21-1 and TRBJ2-1; the table's D call of TRBD2 was not tested on the DNA. TRBV21-1 represents a pseudogene. This CDR3 has 20 amino acids. The CDR3 loop is CASSTFGASSGSFGQETQFF. The CDR3 DNA follows: TGTGCCAGCAGCACGTTTGGAGCGTCTAGCGGGAGTTTCGGTCAAGAGACCCAGTTCTTC.

Regarding this clonotype: Compared with germline, one end of the junction differs, possibly owing to a read error. The rearrangement uses TRBV4-1 and TRBJ2-3; TRBD2 aligns across 8 bases. This CDR3 is 14 amino acids long. Germline assignment: CDR1 MGHRA and CDR2 YSYEKL. This CDR3 is CDSSQEGAGGTQYF. The DNA of the CDR3 is TGCGACAGCAGCCAAGAGGGCGCGGGGGGTACGCAGTATTTT.

The chain carries TRBV29-1 and TRBJ2-5; unclear D gene. V was trimmed by 6 bases and J by 1 base, leaving 15 bases between them. CDR1 and CDR2 (germline): SQVTM, ANQGSEA. The CDR3 length is 14 residues. This CDR3 reads CSVADGGFQETQYF. The CDR3 region has the DNA TGCAGCGTCGCGGACGGTGGCTTCCAAGAGACCCAGTACTTC.

CDR3 DNA sequence: TGTGCCAGCAGTAAAGACAGGAGGCTCGGGGCCCAGTACTTC. It yields the protein CASSKDRRLGAQYF. The rearrangement uses TRBV28 and TRBJ2-7; D may be TRBD1 (6 bases). Looked up from germline, CDR1 is MDHEN and CDR2 is SYDVKM. Trimming took 5 bases from V and 10 from J, leaving 21 bases between them. CDR3 length equals 14 residues. Variable domain in full (rest from reference TRBV28 and TRBJ2-7): DVKVTQSSRYLVKRTGEKVFLECVQDMDHENMFWYRQDPGLGLRLIYFSYDVKMKEKGDIPEGYSVSREKKERFSLILESASTNQTSMYLCASSKDRRLGAQYFGPGTRLTVT.

This clonotype was seen ten or more times. The chain is built from TRBV25-1 and TRBJ2-1; D may correspond to TRBD1 or TRBD2 (5 bases each). The CDR3 is made up of 15 amino acids. V dropped 2 bases and J dropped 4 bases, with 12 bases sitting between them. CDR1 is MGHDK and CDR2 is SYGVNS in the germline V gene. The DNA of the CDR3 is TGTGCCAGCAGTGAAGAGGGGCAGCGTTACAATGAGCAGTTCTTC. Its translation is CASSEEGQRYNEQFF.

This clonotype has at least ten counts. The chain uses TRBV2 and TRBJ2-3; D not resolved. This CDR3 has 13 amino acids. V was shortened by 8 bases and J by 3 bases, with 12 bases between the two germline ends. Per the germline V gene, CDR1 is SNHLY and CDR2 is FYNNEI. DNA of the CDR3: TGTGCCAGCCCCGGACCTGGGACAGATACGCAGTATTTT. It translates to CASPGPGTDTQYF.

The genes are TRBV30 and TRBJ2-7, with 8 bases fitting TRBD1. The trim removed 3 bases at V and 2 bases at J, leaving 9 bases unmatched. Germline CDR1 and CDR2: GTSNPN and SVGIG (reference sequence). The CDR3 sequence is 15 residues long. CDR3 nucleotides: TGTGCCTGGAGCCTCGGACAGGGAAAGACCTACGAGCAGTACTTC. It codes for CAWSLGQGKTYEQYF.

The gene calls are TRBV20-1 and TRBJ1-1; the match to TRBD1 covers 7 bases. The CDR3 loop spans 12 amino acids. Germline loops: CDR1 DFQATT, CDR2 SNEGSKA (reference sequence). The CDR3 sequence: CRYRGSGTEAFF. CDR3 DNA sequence: TGCAGGTACAGGGGCTCGGGCACTGAAGCTTTCTTT.

This chain uses TRBV11-1 with TRBJ1-6, with TRBD1 identical over 8 bases. The germline gives CDR1 SGHAT, CDR2 FQDESV (reference sequence). The V and J ends lost 4 bases and 8 bases, in that order; junction bases with no gene match: 4. The CDR3 totals 14 residues. The CDR3 DNA sequence: TGTGCCAGCAGCTCCGACAGGGGTTATTCACCCCTCCACTTT. It is translated as CASSSDRGYSPLHF.

This clonotype was observed a few times. The chain employs TRBV4-2 and TRBJ2-1; 11 bases match TRBD2. Unmatched junction bases numbered 4, after V lost 1 base and J lost 5 bases. The CDR3 consists of 16 residues. From germline, CDR1 is LGHNA and CDR2 YNFKEQ. This chain's CDR3 is CASSQAGTSGHNEQFF. The CDR3 DNA reads as TGTGCCAGCAGCCAAGCGGGGACTAGCGGCCACAATGAGCAGTTCTTC.